The 8 T cell receptor beta chains listed next were all sequenced from one sample in a study of OX40 agonist ivuxolimab in advanced cancers. Clones were sequenced by immunoSEQ multiplex PCR, and TCRdb holds only the in-frame ones, with some missing. The profile covers about 51,000 clones, with about 77% appearing a single time and approximately 2% taken by the ten largest. The input for sequencing was CD4+ or CD8+ T cells sorted from blood, taken in a trial of the OX40 agonist ivuxolimab. All receptors come from an adult with an advanced solid tumor such as melanoma, head and neck, liver or kidney cancer.

The chain has TRBV5-1 and TRBJ2-7; the match to TRBD2 covers 7 bases. CDR1 is SGHRS, CDR2 YFSETQ, per germline. V lost 4 bases, J lost 5 bases, and 9 bases stayed unmatched. The CDR3 extends over 14 amino acids. The CDR3 coding sequence is TGCGCCAGCAGCATGTTCGGGGGGACGGACGAGCAGTACTTC. It is translated as CASSMFGGTDEQYF.

This clone was observed a single time. The chain is built from TRBV11-2 and TRBJ2-2; D is perhaps TRBD1 or TRBD2 (5 bases each). Trimming removed 5 bases at V and 6 bases at J, with 13 bases between. CDR3 length: 14 residues. Germline V lookup: CDR1 SGHAT, CDR2 FQNNGV. The CDR3 nucleotides read TGTGCCAGCAGCCGTCGGGTGGGGGCCGGGGAGCTGTTTTTT. Its translation is CASSRRVGAGELFF.

The J gene is TRBJ2-1, the V gene TRBV5-1; unclear D gene. Germline assignment: CDR1 SGHRS and CDR2 YFSETQ. V dropped 0 bases and J dropped 0 bases, with 10 bases sitting between them. The CDR3 spans 16 residues. CDR3 nucleotides: TGCGCCAGCAGCTTGGGAGGCAGTAACTCCTACAATGAGCAGTTCTTC. Translated: CASSLGGSNSYNEQFF.

The chain uses TRBV19 and TRBJ1-5; 8 nucleotides line up with TRBD1. V trimming: 1 base; J trimming: 7 bases; junction bases outside the gene matches: 6. Germline CDR1 LNHDA, CDR2 SQIVND (reference sequence). This CDR3 has 15 amino acids. The CDR3 coding sequence is TGTGCCAGTAGTATAGTCGGGACAGGTAGGCAGCCCCAGCATTTT. This encodes CASSIVGTGRQPQHF.

V usage is TRBV7-6 and J usage is TRBJ2-4; 10 bases are shared with TRBD2. Germline loops: CDR1 SGHVS, CDR2 FNYEAQ. CDR3 length: 17 residues. V lost 1 base and J lost 3; bases outside the gene matches: 6. In nucleotides, the CDR3 is TGTGCCAGCAGCTTAGGGGTAGCGGGAGGAGGCAAAAACATTCAGTACTTC. Encoded protein: CASSLGVAGGGKNIQYF.

The V gene is TRBV5-5, the J gene TRBJ1-3; D possibly corresponds to TRBD1 (5 bases). The germline gives CDR1 SGHKS, CDR2 YYEKEE (reference sequence). This CDR3 contains 16 residues. Trimming stripped 4 bases from V and 8 bases from J, with 22 bases between. This CDR3 is CASSLGGLRRTYTIYF. The CDR3, as DNA: TGTGCCAGCAGCCTCGGGGGACTGCGGAGGACTTACACCATATATTTT.

This clone was seen only once. CDR3 in amino acids: CASKVQGSGNTIYF. The CDR3, as DNA: TGTGCCAGTAAAGTACAGGGCTCTGGAAACACCATATATTTT. This chain connects TRBV19 to TRBJ1-3, with D perhaps TRBD1 (6 bases). This CDR3 is built from 14 residues. Germline assignment: CDR1 LNHDA and CDR2 SQIVND (reference sequence). Trimming removed 7 bases from V and 0 bases from J, with 10 bases in between.

The chain joins TRBV30 to TRBJ1-2, with 9 bases identical to TRBD1. V was clipped by 2 bases and J by 0 bases; unmatched bases: 4. The germline CDR1 and CDR2 sequences are GTSNPN and SVGIG (reference sequence). CDR3 length: 15 residues. The CDR3 nucleotides read TGTGCCTGGAGTTCAACAGGGGGCCCTAACTATGGCTACACCTTC. It encodes CAWSSTGGPNYGYTF.